Sequencing of this T cell receptor beta chain was carried out in a study of cytomegalovirus exposure and HLA in healthy donors. Looking at the study overall: Later analysis reported that the 110 or so validation repertoires shared the platform of the approximately 670 first-cohort repertoires. Broader study findings: Cytomegalovirus association was assigned to over 150 TCR beta chains.

The protocol was immunoSEQ multiplex PCR, while the TCRdb copy is restricted to in-frame clones and leaves out a portion. The profile covers some 250,000 clones, with 90% appearing a single time and 3.1% taken by the ten largest. This clone was seen only once. What it binds is not known. V dropped 6 bases and J dropped 0 bases, with 7 bases sitting between them. From germline, CDR1 is MNHEY and CDR2 SVGAGI. The CDR3 spans 13 residues. V gene TRBV6-5 combines with J gene TRBJ2-3; a possible D gene is TRBD2 (5 bases). The sample consisted of PBMCs. This TCR was recovered from a woman aged 30 to 39 in good health and CMV-seronegative. The CDR3 DNA sequence: TGTGCCAGCAGCTGGACTAGCACAGATACGCAGTATTTT. It encodes CASSWTSTDTQYF.